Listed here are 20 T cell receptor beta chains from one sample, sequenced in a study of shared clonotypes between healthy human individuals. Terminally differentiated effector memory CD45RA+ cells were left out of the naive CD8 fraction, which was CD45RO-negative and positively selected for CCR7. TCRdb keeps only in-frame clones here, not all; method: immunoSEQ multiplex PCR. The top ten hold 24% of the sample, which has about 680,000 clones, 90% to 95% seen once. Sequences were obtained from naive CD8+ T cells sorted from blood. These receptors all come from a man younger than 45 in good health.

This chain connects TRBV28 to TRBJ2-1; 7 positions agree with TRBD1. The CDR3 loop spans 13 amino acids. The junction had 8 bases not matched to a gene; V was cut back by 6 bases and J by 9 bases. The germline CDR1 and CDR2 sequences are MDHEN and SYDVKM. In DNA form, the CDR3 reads TGTGCCAGCAGCATGACAGGGTGGTCTGAGCAGTTCTTC. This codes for CASSMTGWSEQFF.

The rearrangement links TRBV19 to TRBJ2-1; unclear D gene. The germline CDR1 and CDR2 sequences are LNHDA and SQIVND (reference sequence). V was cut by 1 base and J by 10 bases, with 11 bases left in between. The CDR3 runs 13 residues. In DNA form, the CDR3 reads TGTGCCAGTAGTATAGGCCGTGCAGCAGAGCAGTTCTTC. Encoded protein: CASSIGRAAEQFF.

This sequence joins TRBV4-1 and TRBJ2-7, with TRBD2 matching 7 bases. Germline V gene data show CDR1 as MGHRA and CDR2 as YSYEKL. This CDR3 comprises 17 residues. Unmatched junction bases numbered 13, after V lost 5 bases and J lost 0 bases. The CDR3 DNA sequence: TGCGCCAGCAGCGGACGAAGAAGGGAGGGGTCCTCCTACGAGCAGTACTTC. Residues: CASSGRRREGSSYEQYF.

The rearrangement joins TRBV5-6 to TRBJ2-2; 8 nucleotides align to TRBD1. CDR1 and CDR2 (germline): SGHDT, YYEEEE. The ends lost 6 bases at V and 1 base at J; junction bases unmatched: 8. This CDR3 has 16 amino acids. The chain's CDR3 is CASTRRDRRNTGELFF. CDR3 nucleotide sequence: TGTGCCAGCACTCGACGGGACAGGCGGAACACCGGGGAGCTGTTTTTT.

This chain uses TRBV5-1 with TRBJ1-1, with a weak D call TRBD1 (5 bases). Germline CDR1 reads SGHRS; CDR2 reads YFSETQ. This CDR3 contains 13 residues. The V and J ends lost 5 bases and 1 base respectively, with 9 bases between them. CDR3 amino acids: CASRFDRNTEAFF. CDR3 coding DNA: TGCGCCAGCAGGTTTGACAGGAACACTGAAGCTTTCTTT. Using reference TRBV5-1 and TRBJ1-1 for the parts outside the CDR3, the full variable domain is KAGVTQTPRYLIKTRGQQVTLSCSPISGHRSVSWYQQTPGQGLQFLFEYFSETQRNKGNFPGRFSGRQFSNSRSEMNVSTLELGDSALYLCASRFDRNTEAFFGQGTRLTVV.

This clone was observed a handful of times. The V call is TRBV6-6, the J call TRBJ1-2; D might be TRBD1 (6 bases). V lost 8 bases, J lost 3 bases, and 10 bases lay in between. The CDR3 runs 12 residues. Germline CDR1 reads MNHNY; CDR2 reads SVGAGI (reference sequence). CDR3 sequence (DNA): TGTGCCAGCCGGGACACTGACTATGGCTACACCTTC. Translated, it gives CASRDTDYGYTF.

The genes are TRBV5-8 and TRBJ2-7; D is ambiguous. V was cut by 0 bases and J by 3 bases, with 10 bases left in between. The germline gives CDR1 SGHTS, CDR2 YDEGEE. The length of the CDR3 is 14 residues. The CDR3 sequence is CASSLAGERYEQYF. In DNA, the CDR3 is TGTGCCAGCAGCTTGGCTGGGGAACGCTACGAGCAGTACTTC.

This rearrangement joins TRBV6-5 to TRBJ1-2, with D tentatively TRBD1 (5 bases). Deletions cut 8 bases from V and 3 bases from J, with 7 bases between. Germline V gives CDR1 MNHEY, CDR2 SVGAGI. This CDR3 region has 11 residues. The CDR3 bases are TGTGCCAGCGGGGCAGACTATGGCTACACCTTC. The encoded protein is CASGADYGYTF.

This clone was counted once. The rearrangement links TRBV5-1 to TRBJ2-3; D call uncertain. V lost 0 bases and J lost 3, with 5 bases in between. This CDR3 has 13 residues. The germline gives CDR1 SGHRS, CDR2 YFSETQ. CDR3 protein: CASSLGLTDTQYF. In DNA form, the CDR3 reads TGCGCCAGCAGCTTGGGTCTGACAGATACGCAGTATTTT.

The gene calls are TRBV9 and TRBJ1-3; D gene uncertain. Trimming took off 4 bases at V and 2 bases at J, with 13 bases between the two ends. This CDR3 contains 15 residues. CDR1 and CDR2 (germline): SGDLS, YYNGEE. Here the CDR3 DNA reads TGTGCCAGCAGCCCTAGTTGGGGTACTGGAAACACCATATATTTT. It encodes CASSPSWGTGNTIYF.

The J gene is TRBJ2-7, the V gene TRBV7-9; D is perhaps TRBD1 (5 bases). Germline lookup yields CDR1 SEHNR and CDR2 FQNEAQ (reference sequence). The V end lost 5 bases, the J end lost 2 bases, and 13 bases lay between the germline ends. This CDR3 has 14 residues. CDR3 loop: CASSPRQIPYEQYF. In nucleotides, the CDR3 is TGTGCCAGCAGCCCCCGACAGATACCCTACGAGCAGTACTTC.

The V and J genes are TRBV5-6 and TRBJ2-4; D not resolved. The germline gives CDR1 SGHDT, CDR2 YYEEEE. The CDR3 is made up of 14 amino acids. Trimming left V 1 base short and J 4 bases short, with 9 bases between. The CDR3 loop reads CASSLQEQKNIQYF. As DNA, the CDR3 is TGTGCCAGCAGCTTGCAGGAGCAGAAAAACATTCAGTACTTC.

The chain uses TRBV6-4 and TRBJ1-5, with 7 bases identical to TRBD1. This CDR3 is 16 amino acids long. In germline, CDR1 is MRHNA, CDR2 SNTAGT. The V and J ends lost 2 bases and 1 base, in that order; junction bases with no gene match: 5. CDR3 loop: CASSDPTGLSNQPQHF. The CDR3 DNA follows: TGTGCCAGCAGTGACCCGACAGGGCTAAGCAATCAGCCCCAGCATTTT.

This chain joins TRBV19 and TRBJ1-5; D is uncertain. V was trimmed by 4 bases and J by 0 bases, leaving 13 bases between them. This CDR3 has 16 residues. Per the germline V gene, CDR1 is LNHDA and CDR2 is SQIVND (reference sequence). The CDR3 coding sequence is TGTGCCAGTAGTAGCACGGTTTTATATAGCAATCAGCCCCAGCATTTT. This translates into CASSSTVLYSNQPQHF.

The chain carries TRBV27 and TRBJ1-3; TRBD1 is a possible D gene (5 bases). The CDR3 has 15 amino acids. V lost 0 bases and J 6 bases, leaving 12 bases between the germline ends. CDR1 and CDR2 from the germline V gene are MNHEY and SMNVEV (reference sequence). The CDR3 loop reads CASSLSFVGPNTIYF. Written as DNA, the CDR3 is TGTGCCAGCAGTTTATCATTTGTGGGGCCAAACACCATATATTTT.

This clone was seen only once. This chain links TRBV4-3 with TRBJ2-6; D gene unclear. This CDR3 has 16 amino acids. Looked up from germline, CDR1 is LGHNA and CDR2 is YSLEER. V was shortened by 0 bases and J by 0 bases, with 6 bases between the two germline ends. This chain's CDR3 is CASSQDWSSGANVLTF. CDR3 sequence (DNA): TGCGCCAGCAGCCAAGATTGGAGCTCTGGGGCCAACGTCCTGACTTTC.

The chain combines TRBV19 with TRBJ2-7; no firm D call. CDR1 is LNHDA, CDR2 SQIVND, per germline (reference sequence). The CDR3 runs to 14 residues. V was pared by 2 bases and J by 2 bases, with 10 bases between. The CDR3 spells CASSIIGEPYEQYF. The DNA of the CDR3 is TGTGCCAGTAGTATAATTGGAGAACCCTACGAGCAGTACTTC. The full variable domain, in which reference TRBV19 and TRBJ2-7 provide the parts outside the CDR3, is DGGITQSPKYLFRKEGQNVTLSCEQNLNHDAMYWYRQDPGQGLRLIYYSQIVNDFQKGDIAEGYSVSREKKESFPLTVTSAQKNPTAFYLCASSIIGEPYEQYFGPGTRLTVT.

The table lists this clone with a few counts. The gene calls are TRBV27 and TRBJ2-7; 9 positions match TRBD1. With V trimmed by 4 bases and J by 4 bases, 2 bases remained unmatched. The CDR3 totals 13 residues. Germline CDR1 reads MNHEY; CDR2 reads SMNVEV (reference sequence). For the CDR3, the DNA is TGTGCCAGCAGTTGGGGGACAGGGTACGAGCAGTACTTC. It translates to CASSWGTGYEQYF.

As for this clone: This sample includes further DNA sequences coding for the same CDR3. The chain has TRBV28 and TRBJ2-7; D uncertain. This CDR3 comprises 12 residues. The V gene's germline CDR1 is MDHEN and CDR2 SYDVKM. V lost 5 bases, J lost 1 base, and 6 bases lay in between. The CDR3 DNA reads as TGTGCCAGCAGTCTGATATCCTACGAGCAGTACTTC. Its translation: CASSLISYEQYF.

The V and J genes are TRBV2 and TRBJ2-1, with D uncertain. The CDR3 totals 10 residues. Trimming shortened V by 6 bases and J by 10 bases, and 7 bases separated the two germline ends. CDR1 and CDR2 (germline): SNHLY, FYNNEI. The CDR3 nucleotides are TGTGCCAGCAGAGGACGGGAGCAGTTCTTC. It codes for CASRGREQFF. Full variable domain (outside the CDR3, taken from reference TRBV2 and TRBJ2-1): EPEVTQTPSHQVTQMGQEVILRCVPISNHLYFYWYRQILGQKVEFLVSFYNNEISEKSEIFDDQFSVERPDGSNFTLKIRSTKLEDSAMYFCASRGREQFFGPGTRLTVL.